These 18 T cell receptor beta chains originate from one sample sequenced in a study of T cells after yellow fever vaccination. Using its own MiXCR run on the 5' RACE reads, TCRdb lists one record per CDR3 protein. The sample carries approximately 300,000 distinct CDR3 sequences, 13% recorded once. Sequencing used CD4+ T cells sorted from PBMCs, obtained 45 days after the yellow fever booster vaccination. Source of these receptors: a man under 40 who received the YFV17D yellow fever vaccine.

In this sample, this clonotype turned up a few times. The V gene is TRBV20-1, the J gene TRBJ2-4, with 7 bases that match TRBD1. Germline lookup yields CDR1 DFQATT and CDR2 SNEGSKA (reference sequence). This CDR3 region has 13 residues. The J segment lost 3 bases and the V segment lost 6 bases, leaving 5 bases of the junction unmatched. Here the CDR3 reads CSARDSFKNIQYF. CDR3 nucleotides: TGCAGTGCAAGGGACAGTTTCAAAAACATTCAGTACTTC.

This clonotype was seen a few times. The chain uses TRBV25-1 and TRBJ2-2; the match to TRBD2 covers 11 bases. This CDR3 has 17 amino acids. Looked up from germline, CDR1 is MGHDK and CDR2 is SYGVNS. J gave up 5 bases and V 2 bases, and 7 bases lay outside the gene matches. The CDR3 DNA is TGTGCCAGCAGTGAAACTAGCGGGAGAAGGGCGACCGGGGAGCTGTTTTTT. Its translation: CASSETSGRRATGELFF.

The chain uses TRBV7-8 and TRBJ2-7; 11 positions agree with TRBD2. The CDR3 is made up of 14 amino acids. The V segment lost 8 bases and the J segment 4 bases; nucleotides outside the gene matches: 7. Germline V gene sequence: CDR1 SGHVS, CDR2 FQNEAQ. DNA of the CDR3: TGTGCCAGCCGCGACCTAGCGGGAGGTTACGAGCAGTACTTC. This sequence encodes CASRDLAGGYEQYF.

V and J are TRBV7-2 and TRBJ1-2; D ambiguous. Trimming stripped 1 base from V and 7 bases from J, with 10 bases between. CDR1 and CDR2 (germline): SGHTA, FQGNSA. This CDR3 spans 13 amino acids. The CDR3: CASSLGFGVGYTF. The CDR3 bases are TGTGCCAGCAGCTTAGGATTCGGTGTTGGCTACACCTTC.

The chain employs TRBV5-1 and TRBJ2-7, with 9 bases lining up with TRBD2. The J segment lost 2 bases and the V segment lost 4 bases, leaving 7 bases of the junction unmatched. This CDR3 has 15 amino acids. CDR1 is SGHRS and CDR2 is YFSETQ in the germline V gene. This CDR3 reads CASSTNSGGPYEQYF. The CDR3, as DNA: TGCGCCAGCAGCACAAATAGCGGGGGACCCTACGAGCAGTACTTC.

This clonotype was picked up a small number of times. The CDR3 region is CASREALDTLYEQYF. CDR3 nucleotide sequence: TGTGCCAGCAGAGAGGCCTTGGATACCCTCTACGAGCAGTACTTC. The gene calls are TRBV6-1 and TRBJ2-7; D not certain. Trimming removed 6 bases from V and 3 bases from J, with 18 bases in between. Germline V lookup: CDR1 MNHNS, CDR2 SASEGT. The CDR3 is 15 amino acids.

This clonotype showed up just a few times. The V call is TRBV6-2 or TRBV6-3, the J call TRBJ2-2; possibly TRBD2 for D (6 bases). V lost 6 bases, J lost 5 bases, and 10 bases lay in between. CDR1 and CDR2 from the germline V gene are MNHEY and SVGEGT. The CDR3 is 13 residues long. The CDR3 loop is CASRPLATGELFF. CDR3 in DNA: TGTGCCAGCAGACCTCTAGCGACCGGGGAGCTGTTTTTT.

This clonotype has a handful of counts. This chain joins TRBV6-1 and TRBJ2-5; D remains unclear. The CDR3 has 14 amino acids. Germline values: CDR1 MNHNS, CDR2 SASEGT. V lost 3 bases, J lost 6 bases, and 14 bases lay in between. CDR3 sequence reads: CASSDTGQPQTQYF. CDR3 nucleotides: TGTGCCAGCAGTGACACGGGTCAACCGCAGACCCAGTACTTC.

In its sample, this clonotype was seen a few times. This sequence joins TRBV5-1 and TRBJ2-5, with 8 bases identical to TRBD1. The J segment lost 2 bases and the V segment lost 5 bases, leaving 14 bases of the junction unmatched. The CDR3 extends over 17 amino acids. Per germline, CDR1 SGHRS and CDR2 YFSETQ. CDR3 sequence reads: CASSRQGRSSGQETQYF. The DNA for the CDR3 is TGCGCCAGCAGTAGACAGGGGAGGTCCTCGGGGCAAGAGACCCAGTACTTC.

In this sample, this clonotype turned up a few times. J is TRBJ2-5 and V is TRBV12-3 or TRBV12-4, with a weak D call TRBD1 (5 bases). CDR3 length equals 11 residues. Trimming removed 6 bases from V and 5 bases from J, with 7 bases in between. CDR3: CASRNRETQYF. CDR3 coding DNA: TGTGCCAGCAGGAACAGGGAGACCCAGTACTTC.

This clonotype turned up a few times. The genes are TRBV7-9 and TRBJ2-3, with D perhaps TRBD2 (6 bases). V lost 5 bases to trimming and J lost 2 bases, with 11 bases between them. The CDR3 runs to 14 residues. The V gene's germline CDR1 is SEHNR and CDR2 FQNEAQ (reference sequence). The CDR3 loop reads CASSEAGPTDTQYF. DNA for the CDR3: TGTGCCAGCAGCGAAGCGGGTCCCACAGATACGCAGTATTTT. Filled out from reference TRBV7-9 and TRBJ2-3, the complete variable domain reads DTGVSQNPRHKITKRGQNVTFRCDPISEHNRLYWYRQTLGQGPEFLTYFQNEAQLEKSRLLSDRFSAERPKGSFSTLEIQRTEQGDSAMYLCASSEAGPTDTQYFGPGTRLTVL.

This chain joins TRBV7-2 and TRBJ2-3, with TRBD2 identical over 7 bases. Trimming took 5 bases from V and 2 from J; bases not matched to a gene: 4. CDR1 and CDR2 (germline): SGHTA, FQGNSA. This CDR3 is built from 14 residues. CDR3 residues: CASSPSGITDTQYF. In DNA, the CDR3 is TGTGCCAGCAGCCCAAGCGGGATCACAGATACGCAGTATTTT.

This clonotype was detected only a few times. V and J are TRBV5-6 and TRBJ2-5; 10 bases are shared with TRBD2. The V and J ends lost 0 bases and 3 bases, in that order; junction bases with no gene match: 5. The CDR3 contains 16 residues. Germline-derived CDR1 and CDR2 are SGHDT and YYEEEE. CDR3 DNA sequence: TGTGCCAGCAGCTTGGTCAGGACTAGCGGCAAAGAGACCCAGTACTTC. It specifies CASSLVRTSGKETQYF.

The CDR3 DNA sequence: TGTGCCAGCAGCCAAAGGGGGGGCCCAAACAATGAGCAGTTCTTC. This codes for CASSQRGGPNNEQFF. The chain employs TRBV7-2 and TRBJ2-1, with a weak D call TRBD2 (7 bases). This CDR3 contains 15 residues. Germline V gives CDR1 SGHTA, CDR2 FQGNSA. V was pared by 5 bases and J by 5 bases, with 16 bases between. The entire variable domain, with the rest obtained from reference TRBV7-2 and TRBJ2-1, is as follows: GAGVSQSPSNKVTEKGKDVELRCDPISGHTALYWYRQSLGQGLEFLIYFQGNSAPDKSGLPSDRFSAERTGGSVSTLTIQRTQQEDSAVYLCASSQRGGPNNEQFFGPGTRLTVL.

The sample holds a few counts of this clonotype. This chain links TRBV3-1 with TRBJ2-5; D remains ambiguous. V lost 4 bases, J lost 2 bases, and 8 bases lay in between. CDR1 and CDR2 from the germline V gene are LGHDT and YNNKEL (reference sequence). CDR3 size: 13 residues. The CDR3 nucleotides are TGTGCCAGCAGCCGTTCCATACAAGAGACCCAGTACTTC. Translated, it gives CASSRSIQETQYF.

This clonotype was seen only a few times. This sequence joins TRBV6-2 or TRBV6-3 and TRBJ1-1; D may be TRBD1 (5 bases). The CDR3 runs to 18 residues. CDR1 and CDR2 (germline): MNHEY, SVGEGT. V gave up 6 bases and J gave up 0 bases, with 23 bases separating them. Here the CDR3 reads CASSLQADKTPLNTEAFF. Written as DNA, the CDR3 is TGTGCCAGCAGCTTACAGGCGGACAAAACACCATTGAACACTGAAGCTTTCTTT.

A few counts support this clonotype. This chain connects TRBV19 to TRBJ2-7; unclear D gene. CDR1 is LNHDA, CDR2 SQIVND, per germline (reference sequence). This CDR3 is built from 11 residues. Trimming pared 4 bases from V and 8 bases from J, leaving 9 bases between. The CDR3 bases are TGTGCCAGTAGTACTCTAGGACAGCAGTACTTC. It yields the protein CASSTLGQQYF. Combining the CDR3 with reference TRBV19 and TRBJ2-7 gives the whole variable domain DGGITQSPKYLFRKEGQNVTLSCEQNLNHDAMYWYRQDPGQGLRLIYYSQIVNDFQKGDIAEGYSVSREKKESFPLTVTSAQKNPTAFYLCASSTLGQQYFGPGTRLTVT.

This clonotype has more than one count but fewer than ten. The chain joins TRBV7-2 to TRBJ1-5; D gene ambiguous. This CDR3 comprises 14 residues. V was trimmed by 0 bases and J by 5 bases, leaving 8 bases between them. The germline CDR1 and CDR2 sequences are SGHTA and FQGNSA. CDR3 DNA sequence: TGTGCCAGCAGCTTAGCAGGGAGATATCAGCCCCAGCATTTT. Translating it yields CASSLAGRYQPQHF.